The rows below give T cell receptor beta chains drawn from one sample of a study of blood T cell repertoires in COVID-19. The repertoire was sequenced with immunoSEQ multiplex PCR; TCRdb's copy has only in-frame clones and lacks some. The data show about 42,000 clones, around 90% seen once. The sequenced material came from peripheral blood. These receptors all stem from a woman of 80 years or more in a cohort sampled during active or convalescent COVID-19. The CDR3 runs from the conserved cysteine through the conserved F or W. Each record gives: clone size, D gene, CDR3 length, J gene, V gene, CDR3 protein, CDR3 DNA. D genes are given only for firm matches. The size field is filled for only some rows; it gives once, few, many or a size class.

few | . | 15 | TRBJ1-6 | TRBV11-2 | CASSYGESFVSPLHF | TGTGCCAGCAGCTACGGGGAAAGTTTCGTTTCACCCCTCCACTTT
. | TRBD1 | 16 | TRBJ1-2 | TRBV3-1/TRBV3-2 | CASSQDVGQGAGGYTF | TGTGCCAGCAGCCAAGATGTGGGACAGGGGGCAGGTGGCTACACCTTC
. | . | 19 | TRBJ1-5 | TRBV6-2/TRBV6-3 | CASSYLRGDGEAWNQPQHF | TGTGCCAGCAGTTACCTCCGGGGGGACGGGGAGGCGTGGAATCAGCCCCAGCATTTT
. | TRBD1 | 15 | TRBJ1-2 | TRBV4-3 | CASSQEGTAAYGYTF | TGCGCCAGCAGCCAAGAAGGGACAGCGGCCTATGGCTACACCTTC
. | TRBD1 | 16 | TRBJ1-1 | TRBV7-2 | CASSLAVNTGGTEAFF | TGTGCCAGCAGCTTAGCGGTTAACACAGGGGGCACTGAAGCTTTCTTT
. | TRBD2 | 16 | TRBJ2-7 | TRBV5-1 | CASSLGTSGALGEQYF | TGCGCCAGCAGCTTGGGGACTAGCGGGGCCCTGGGCGAGCAGTACTTC
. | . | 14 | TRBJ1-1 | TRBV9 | CASSNRGGIAEAFF | TGTGCCAGCAGCAACCGGGGGGGCATCGCTGAAGCTTTCTTT
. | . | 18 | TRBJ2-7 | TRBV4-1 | CASSPRVGGGGKSHEQYF | TGCGCCAGCAGCCCCCGAGTGGGCGGGGGCGGTAAATCCCACGAGCAGTACTTC
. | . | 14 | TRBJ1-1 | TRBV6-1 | CASSEVGGDTEAFF | TGTGCCAGCAGTGAAGTTGGGGGGGACACTGAAGCTTTCTTT
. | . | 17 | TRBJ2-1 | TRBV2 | CASSEALRGAPRSEQFF | TGTGCCAGCAGTGAAGCGCTTCGGGGGGCCCCCCGAAGTGAGCAGTTCTTC
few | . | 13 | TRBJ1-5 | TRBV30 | CAWSVEGVQPQHF | TGTGCCTGGAGTGTAGAGGGGGTTCAGCCCCAGCATTTT
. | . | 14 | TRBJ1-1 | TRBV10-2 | CASRSGRANTEAFF | TGCGCCAGCAGGTCGGGCAGGGCGAACACTGAAGCTTTCTTT
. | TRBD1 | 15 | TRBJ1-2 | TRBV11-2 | CASSLPGQGAVGYTF | TGTGCCAGCAGCTTACCCGGACAGGGGGCGGTTGGCTACACCTTC
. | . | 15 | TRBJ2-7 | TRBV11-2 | CASSPLGGSSYEQYF | TGTGCCAGCAGCCCTCTCGGCGGGTCCTCCTACGAGCAGTACTTC
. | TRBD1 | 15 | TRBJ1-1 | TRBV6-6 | CASSYSGQGNTEAFF | TGTGCCAGCAGTTACTCGGGACAGGGGAACACTGAAGCTTTCTTT
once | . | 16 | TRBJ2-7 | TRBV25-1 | CASSDSWGPYSYEQYF | TGTGCCAGCAGTGATTCGTGGGGGCCCTACTCCTACGAGCAGTACTTC
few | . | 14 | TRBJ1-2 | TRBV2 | CASSEPGHVYGYTF | TGTGCCAGCAGTGAGCCGGGACACGTCTATGGCTACACCTTC
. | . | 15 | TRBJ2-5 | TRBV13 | CASSLRTRGAETQYF | TGTGCCAGCAGCTTAAGGACCCGTGGGGCGGAGACCCAGTACTTC
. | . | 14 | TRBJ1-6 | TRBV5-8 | CAQSVGRLNSPLHF | TGTGCCCAATCCGTCGGGAGACTTAATTCACCCCTCCACTTT
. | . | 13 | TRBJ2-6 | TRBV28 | CASSFRVANVLTF | TGTGCCAGCAGTTTTCGTGTTGCCAACGTCCTGACTTTC
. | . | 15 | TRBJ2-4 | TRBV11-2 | CASSSPGVVKNIQYF | TGTGCCAGCAGCTCCCCGGGGGTGGTCAAAAACATTCAGTACTTC
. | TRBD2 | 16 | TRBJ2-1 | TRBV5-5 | CASSFQASGRSNEQFF | TGTGCCAGCAGCTTTCAGGCTAGCGGGAGGTCCAATGAGCAGTTCTTC
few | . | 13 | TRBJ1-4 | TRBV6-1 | CASSERGSRKLFF | TGTGCCAGCAGTGAAAGGGGCAGTAGAAAACTGTTTTTT
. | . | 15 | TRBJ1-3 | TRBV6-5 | CASSYLDSSGNTIYF | TGTGCCAGCAGTTACCTAGACAGCTCTGGAAACACCATATATTTT
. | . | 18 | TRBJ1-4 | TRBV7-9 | CASSLGLAADRTNEKLFF | TGTGCCAGCAGCTTAGGCCTGGCGGCTGACAGGACTAATGAAAAACTGTTTTTT
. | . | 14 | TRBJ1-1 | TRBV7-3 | CASSPGGSGTEAFF | TGTGCCAGCAGCCCCGGGGGGTCGGGCACTGAAGCTTTCTTT
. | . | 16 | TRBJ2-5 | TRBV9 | CASSVAGVSGQETQYF | TGTGCCAGCAGCGTAGCGGGTGTAAGTGGCCAAGAGACCCAGTACTTC
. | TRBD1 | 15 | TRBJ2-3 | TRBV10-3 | CAISAGQGDTDTQYF | TGTGCCATCAGTGCCGGACAGGGGGACACAGATACGCAGTATTTT
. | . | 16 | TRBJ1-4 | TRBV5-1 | CASSLGALATNEKLFF | TGCGCCAGCAGCTTGGGGGCACTTGCAACTAATGAAAAACTGTTTTTT
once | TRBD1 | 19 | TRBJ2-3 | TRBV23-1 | CASSQSWTGGVRDTDTQYF | TGCGCCAGCAGTCAATCGTGGACAGGGGGCGTGAGGGACACAGATACGCAGTATTTT
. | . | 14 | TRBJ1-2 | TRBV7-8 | CASSRWTEPYGYTF | TGTGCCAGCAGCCGCTGGACAGAACCCTATGGCTACACCTTC
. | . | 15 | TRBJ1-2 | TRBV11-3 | CASSPSAGPGDGYTF | TGTGCCAGCAGCCCCAGTGCGGGGCCTGGGGATGGCTACACCTTC
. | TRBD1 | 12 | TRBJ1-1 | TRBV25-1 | CASRQGAVEAFF | TGTGCCAGCAGACAGGGGGCGGTTGAAGCTTTCTTT
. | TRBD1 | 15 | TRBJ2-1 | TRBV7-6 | CASSLDQGAYNEQFF | TGTGCCAGCAGCTTAGATCAGGGGGCCTACAATGAGCAGTTCTTC
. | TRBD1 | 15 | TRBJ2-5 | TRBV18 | CASSAVPGQGETQYF | TGTGCCAGCTCAGCTGTCCCGGGACAGGGGGAGACCCAGTACTTC
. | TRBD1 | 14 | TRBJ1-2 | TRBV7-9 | CASSFGRGLDGYTF | TGTGCCAGCAGCTTCGGCAGGGGGCTAGACGGCTACACCTTC
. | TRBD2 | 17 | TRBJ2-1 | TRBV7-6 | CASSFGTSGSSYNEQFF | TGTGCCAGCAGCTTCGGGACTAGCGGGAGTTCCTACAATGAGCAGTTCTTC
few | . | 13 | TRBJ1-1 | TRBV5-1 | CASSLGTNTEAFF | TGCGCCAGCAGCTTGGGTACAAACACTGAAGCTTTCTTT
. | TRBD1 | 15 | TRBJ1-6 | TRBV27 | CASSPETGRYSPLHF | TGTGCCAGCAGTCCCGAGACAGGGCGGTATTCACCCCTCCACTTT
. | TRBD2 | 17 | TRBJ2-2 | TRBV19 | CASSTGASGRATGELFF | TGTGCCAGTAGTACTGGAGCTAGCGGGAGGGCCACCGGGGAGCTGTTTTTT
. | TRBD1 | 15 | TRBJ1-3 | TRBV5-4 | CASSGGTAWGNTIYF | TGTGCCAGCAGCGGCGGGACAGCGTGGGGAAACACCATATATTTT
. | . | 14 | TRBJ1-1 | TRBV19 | CASSRPGKNTEAFF | TGTGCCAGTAGTAGGCCAGGGAAGAACACTGAAGCTTTCTTT
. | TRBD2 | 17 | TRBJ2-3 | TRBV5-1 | CASSLGLAGGVTDTQYF | TGCGCCAGCAGCCTCGGACTAGCGGGAGGGGTCACAGATACGCAGTATTTT
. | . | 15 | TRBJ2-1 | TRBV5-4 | CASSLGDSGVSEQFF | TGTGCCAGCAGCTTGGGCGATTCAGGGGTCAGTGAGCAGTTCTTC